This T cell receptor (beta chain) was identified during a study of identifying expanded T cells in peripheral blood. Study-level points and caveats: Around 1.2 clones differed between technical replicates, versus about 15 and 19 over time. Across healthy donors, higher total template counts meant significantly greater roughly two-week count variance.

The protocol was immunoSEQ multiplex PCR, while the TCRdb copy is restricted to in-frame clones and leaves out a portion. This table has roughly 63,000 clones, around four fifths appearing once. The CDR3 contains 15 residues. Germline V gene lookup returns CDR1 SGHTA and CDR2 FQGNSA. Trimming took off 2 bases at V and 2 bases at J, with 9 bases between the two ends. Worth noting for this clone: Its antigen is not identified.

Collection occurred without any documented infections or immune events in donors. The sequencing sample was made of blood. The V and J genes are TRBV7-2 and TRBJ2-2; possibly TRBD2 for D (6 bases). This receptor was identified in a person between 18 and 69 years old in good health. This CDR3 is CASSLRGSNTGELFF. CDR3 DNA sequence: TGTGCCAGCAGCTTACGGGGGAGTAACACCGGGGAGCTGTTTTTT.